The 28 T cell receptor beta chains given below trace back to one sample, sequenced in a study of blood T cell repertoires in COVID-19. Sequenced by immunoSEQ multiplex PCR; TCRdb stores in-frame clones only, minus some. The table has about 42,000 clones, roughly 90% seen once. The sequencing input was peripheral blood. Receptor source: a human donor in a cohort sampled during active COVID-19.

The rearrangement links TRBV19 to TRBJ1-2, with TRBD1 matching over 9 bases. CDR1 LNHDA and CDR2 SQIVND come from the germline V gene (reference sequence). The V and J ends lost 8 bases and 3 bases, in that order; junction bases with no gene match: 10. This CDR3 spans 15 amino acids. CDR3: CASGPYDRGYYGYTF. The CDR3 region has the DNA TGTGCCAGTGGACCATACGACAGGGGGTACTATGGCTACACCTTC.

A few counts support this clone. For the CDR3, the DNA is TGTGCCAGCAGCTCGGACAGGGAGGCCTACGAGCAGTACTTC. Translating gives CASSSDREAYEQYF. This chain connects TRBV5-4 to TRBJ2-7; 8 bases align to TRBD1. The CDR3 is 14 residues long. Germline V lookup: CDR1 SGHNT, CDR2 YYREEE (reference sequence). The junction had 4 bases not matched to a gene; V was cut back by 3 bases and J by 2 bases.

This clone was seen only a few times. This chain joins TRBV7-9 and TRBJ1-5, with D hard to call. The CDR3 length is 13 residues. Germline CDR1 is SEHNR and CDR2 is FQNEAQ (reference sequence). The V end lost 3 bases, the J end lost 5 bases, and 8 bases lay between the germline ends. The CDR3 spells CASSLETHQPQHF. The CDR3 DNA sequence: TGTGCCAGCAGCTTGGAGACCCATCAGCCCCAGCATTTT.

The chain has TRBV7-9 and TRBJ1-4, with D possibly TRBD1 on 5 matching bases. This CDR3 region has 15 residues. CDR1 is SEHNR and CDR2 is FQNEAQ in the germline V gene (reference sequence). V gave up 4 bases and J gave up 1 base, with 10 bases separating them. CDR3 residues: CASSSQGQTNEKLFF. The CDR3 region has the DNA TGTGCCAGCAGCTCGCAGGGCCAAACTAATGAAAAACTGTTTTTT. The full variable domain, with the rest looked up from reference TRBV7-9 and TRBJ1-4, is DTGVSQNPRHKITKRGQNVTFRCDPISEHNRLYWYRQTLGQGPEFLTYFQNEAQLEKSRLLSDRFSAERPKGSFSTLEIQRTEQGDSAMYLCASSSQGQTNEKLFFGSGTQLSVL.

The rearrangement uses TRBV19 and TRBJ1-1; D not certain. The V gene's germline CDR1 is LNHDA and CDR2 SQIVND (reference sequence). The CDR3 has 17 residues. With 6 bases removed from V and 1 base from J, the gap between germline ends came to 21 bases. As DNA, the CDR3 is TGTGCCAGTAGGGGTTGGAGCTCGACCACGGCGAACACTGAAGCTTTCTTT. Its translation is CASRGWSSTTANTEAFF.

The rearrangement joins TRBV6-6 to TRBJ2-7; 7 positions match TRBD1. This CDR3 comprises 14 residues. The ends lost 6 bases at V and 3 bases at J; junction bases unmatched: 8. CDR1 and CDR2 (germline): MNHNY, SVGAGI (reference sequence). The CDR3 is CASRQGQSLYEQYF. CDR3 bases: TGTGCCAGCAGACAGGGACAGAGTCTCTACGAGCAGTACTTC.

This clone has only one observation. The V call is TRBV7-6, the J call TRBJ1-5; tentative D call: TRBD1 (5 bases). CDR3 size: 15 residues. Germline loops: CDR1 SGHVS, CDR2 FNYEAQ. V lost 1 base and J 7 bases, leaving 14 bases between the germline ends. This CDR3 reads CASSLGPGRGQPQHF. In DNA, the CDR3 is TGTGCCAGCAGCTTAGGTCCAGGGCGGGGACAGCCCCAGCATTTT.

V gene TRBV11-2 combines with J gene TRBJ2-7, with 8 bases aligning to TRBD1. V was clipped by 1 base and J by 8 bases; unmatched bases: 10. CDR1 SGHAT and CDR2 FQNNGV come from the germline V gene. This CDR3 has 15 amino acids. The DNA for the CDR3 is TGTGCCAGCAGCTTAGGCGGACAGGGATCTAGGAAGCAGTACTTC. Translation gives CASSLGGQGSRKQYF. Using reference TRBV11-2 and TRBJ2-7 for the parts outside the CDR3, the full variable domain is EAGVAQSPRYKIIEKRQSVAFWCNPISGHATLYWYQQILGQGPKLLIQFQNNGVVDDSQLPKDRFSAERLKGVDSTLKIQPAKLEDSAVYLCASSLGGQGSRKQYFGPGTRLTVT.

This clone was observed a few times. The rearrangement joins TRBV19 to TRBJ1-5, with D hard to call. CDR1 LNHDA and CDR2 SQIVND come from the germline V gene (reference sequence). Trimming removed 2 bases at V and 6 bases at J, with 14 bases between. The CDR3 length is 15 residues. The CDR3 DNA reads TGTGCCAGTAGTATAACGTGGAGTTTAGGTCAGCCCCAGCATTTT. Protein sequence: CASSITWSLGQPQHF.

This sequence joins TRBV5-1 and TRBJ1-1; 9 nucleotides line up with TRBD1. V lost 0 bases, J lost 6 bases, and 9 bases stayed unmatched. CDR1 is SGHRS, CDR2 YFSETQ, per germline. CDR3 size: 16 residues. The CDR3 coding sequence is TGCGCCAGCAGCTTGGCAGGGACAGGGTCCGGGCCTGAAGCTTTCTTT. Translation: CASSLAGTGSGPEAFF.

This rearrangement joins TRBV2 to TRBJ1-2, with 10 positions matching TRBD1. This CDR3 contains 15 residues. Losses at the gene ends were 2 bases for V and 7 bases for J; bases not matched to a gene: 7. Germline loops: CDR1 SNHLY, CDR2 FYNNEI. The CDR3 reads CASSEPGQGKGGYTF. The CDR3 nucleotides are TGTGCCAGCAGTGAACCGGGACAGGGGAAGGGTGGCTACACCTTC.

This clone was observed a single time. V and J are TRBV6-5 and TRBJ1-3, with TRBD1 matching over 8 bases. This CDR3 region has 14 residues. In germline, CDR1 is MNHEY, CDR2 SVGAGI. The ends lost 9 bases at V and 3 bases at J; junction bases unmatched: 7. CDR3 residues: CASFGQGYGNTIYF. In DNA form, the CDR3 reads TGTGCCAGTTTCGGACAGGGCTATGGAAACACCATATATTTT.

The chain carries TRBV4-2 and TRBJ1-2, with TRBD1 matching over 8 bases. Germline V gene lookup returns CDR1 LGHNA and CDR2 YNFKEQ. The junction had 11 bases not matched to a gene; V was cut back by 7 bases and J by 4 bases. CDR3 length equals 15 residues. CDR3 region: CASISSGQGAYGYTF. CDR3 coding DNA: TGTGCCAGCATATCGTCCGGACAGGGAGCCTATGGCTACACCTTC.

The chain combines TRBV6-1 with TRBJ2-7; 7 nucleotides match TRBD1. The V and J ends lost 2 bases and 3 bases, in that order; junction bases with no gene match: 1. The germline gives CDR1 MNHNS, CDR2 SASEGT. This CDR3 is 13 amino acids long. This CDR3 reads CASSETGVYEQYF. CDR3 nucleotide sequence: TGTGCCAGCAGTGAAACAGGGGTCTACGAGCAGTACTTC.

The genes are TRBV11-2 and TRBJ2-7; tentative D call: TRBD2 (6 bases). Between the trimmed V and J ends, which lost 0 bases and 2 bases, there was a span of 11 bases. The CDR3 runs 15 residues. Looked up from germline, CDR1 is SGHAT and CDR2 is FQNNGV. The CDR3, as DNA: TGTGCCAGCAGCTTAGAGGAGGGATCTCCCTACGAGCAGTACTTC. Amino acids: CASSLEEGSPYEQYF.

CDR3 in amino acids: CASSPGGWPYEQYF. DNA for the CDR3: TGTGCCAGCAGCCCAGGAGGTTGGCCCTACGAGCAGTACTTC. The chain combines TRBV3-1 (or the pseudogene TRBV3-2) with TRBJ2-7, with D maybe TRBD2 (5 bases). With 4 bases removed from V and 2 bases from J, the gap between germline ends came to 12 bases. Per germline, CDR1 LGHDT and CDR2 YNNKEL (reference sequence). CDR3 length equals 14 residues.

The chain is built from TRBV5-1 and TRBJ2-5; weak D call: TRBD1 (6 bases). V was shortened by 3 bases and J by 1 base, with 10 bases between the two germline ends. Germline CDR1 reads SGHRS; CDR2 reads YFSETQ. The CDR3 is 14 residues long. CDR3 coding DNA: TGCGCCAGCAGCTCGTACAGGGCCCAAGAGACCCAGTACTTC. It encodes CASSSYRAQETQYF.

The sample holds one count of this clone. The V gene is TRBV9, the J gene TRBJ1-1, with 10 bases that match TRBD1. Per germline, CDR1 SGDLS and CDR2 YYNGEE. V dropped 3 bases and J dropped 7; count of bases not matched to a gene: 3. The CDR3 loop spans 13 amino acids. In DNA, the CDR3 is TGTGCCAGCAGCGGGACAGGGGGAAGTGAAGCTTTCTTT. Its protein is CASSGTGGSEAFF. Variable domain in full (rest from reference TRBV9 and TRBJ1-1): DSGVTQTPKHLITATGQRVTLRCSPRSGDLSVYWYQQSLDQGLQFLIQYYNGEERAKGNILERFSAQQFPDLHSELNLSSLELGDSALYFCASSGTGGSEAFFGQGTRLTVV.

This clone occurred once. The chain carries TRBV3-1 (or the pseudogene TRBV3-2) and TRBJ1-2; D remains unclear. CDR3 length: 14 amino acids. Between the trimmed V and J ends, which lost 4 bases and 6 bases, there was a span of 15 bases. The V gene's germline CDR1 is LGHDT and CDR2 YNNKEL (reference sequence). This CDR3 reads CASSLLDHVDGYTF. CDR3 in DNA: TGTGCCAGCAGCCTACTAGACCATGTGGATGGCTACACCTTC.

DNA of the CDR3: TGTGCCAGCAGGTGGGCAGGGAGGGCTGAAGCTTTCTTT. Its protein is CASRWAGRAEAFF. This rearrangement joins TRBV3-1 (or the pseudogene TRBV3-2) to TRBJ1-1, with D tentatively TRBD1 (5 bases). The CDR3 spans 13 residues. Trimming pared 6 bases from V and 6 bases from J, leaving 14 bases between. Germline CDR1 and CDR2: LGHDT and YNNKEL (reference sequence).

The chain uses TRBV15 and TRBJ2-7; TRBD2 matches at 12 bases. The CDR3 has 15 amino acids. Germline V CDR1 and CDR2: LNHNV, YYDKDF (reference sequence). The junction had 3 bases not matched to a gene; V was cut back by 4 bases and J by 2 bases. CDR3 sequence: CATSKTSGGPYEQYF. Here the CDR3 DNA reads TGTGCCACCAGCAAGACTAGCGGGGGCCCCTACGAGCAGTACTTC.

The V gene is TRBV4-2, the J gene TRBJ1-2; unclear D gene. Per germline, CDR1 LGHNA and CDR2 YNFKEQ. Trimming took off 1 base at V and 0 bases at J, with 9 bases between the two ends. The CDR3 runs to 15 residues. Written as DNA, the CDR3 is TGTGCCAGCAGCCAAGGCGGAGGAACTAACTATGGCTACACCTTC. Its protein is CASSQGGGTNYGYTF.

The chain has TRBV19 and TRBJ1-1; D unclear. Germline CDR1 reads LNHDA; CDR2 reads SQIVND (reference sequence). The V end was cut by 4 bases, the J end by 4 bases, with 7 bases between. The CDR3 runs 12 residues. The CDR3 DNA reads TGTGCCAGTAGTACCCTCGGCACTGAAGCTTTCTTT. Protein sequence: CASSTLGTEAFF.

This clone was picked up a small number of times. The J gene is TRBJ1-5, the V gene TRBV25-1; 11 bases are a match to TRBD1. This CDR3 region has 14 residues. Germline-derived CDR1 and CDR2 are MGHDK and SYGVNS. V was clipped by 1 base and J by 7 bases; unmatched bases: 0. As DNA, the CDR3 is TGTGCCAGCAGTGAATGGGACAGGGGGCAGCCCCAGCATTTT. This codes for CASSEWDRGQPQHF.

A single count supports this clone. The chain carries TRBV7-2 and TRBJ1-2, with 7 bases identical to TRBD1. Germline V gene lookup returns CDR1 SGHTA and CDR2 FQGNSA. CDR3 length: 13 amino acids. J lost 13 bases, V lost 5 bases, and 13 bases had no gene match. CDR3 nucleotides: TGTGCCAGCAGCGACCGACAGGGCCACCCCCCCACCTTC. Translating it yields CASSDRQGHPPTF.

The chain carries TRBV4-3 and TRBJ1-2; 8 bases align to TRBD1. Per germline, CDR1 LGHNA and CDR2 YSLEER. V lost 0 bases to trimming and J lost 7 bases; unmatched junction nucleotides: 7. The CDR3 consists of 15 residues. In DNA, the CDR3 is TGCGCCAGCAGCCAAGATGGAAACAGGGGGATTGGCTACACCTTC. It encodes CASSQDGNRGIGYTF.

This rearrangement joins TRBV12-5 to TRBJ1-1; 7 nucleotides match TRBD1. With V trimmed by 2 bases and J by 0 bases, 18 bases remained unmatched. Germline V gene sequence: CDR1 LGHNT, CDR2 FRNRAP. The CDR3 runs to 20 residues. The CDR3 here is CASGLWGVDRDSKMNTEAFF. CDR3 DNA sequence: TGTGCTAGTGGTTTGTGGGGGGTGGACCGGGACAGCAAAATGAACACTGAAGCTTTCTTT.

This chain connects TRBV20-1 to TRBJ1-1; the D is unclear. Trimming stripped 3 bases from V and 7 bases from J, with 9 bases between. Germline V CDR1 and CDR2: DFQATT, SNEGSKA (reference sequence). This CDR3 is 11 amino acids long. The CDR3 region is CSAREELEAFF. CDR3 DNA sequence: TGCAGTGCTAGGGAGGAGCTTGAAGCTTTCTTT.